This TCR beta chain comes out of a study of Ad26.COV2.S vaccination and SARS-CoV-2 variants. Study-level background: Donor allocation was to the COV1001 Ad26.COV2.S trial arm. Whole-study findings and limits: CD8+ and CD4+ T cells specific for spike reportedly responded with substantial breadth after vaccination.

Concerning this clone itself: Its antigen remains unidentified.

The CDR3 consists of 13 residues. Germline lookup yields CDR1 GTSNPN and CDR2 SVGIG (reference sequence). Treatment here: over 15 received Ad26.COV2.S at low or high dose, single or two shots; five or six received placebo; per-sample allocation not given. Day 63 after the first vaccine or placebo injection was the time point for sampling. The assay was immunoSEQ multiplex PCR, and TCRdb's table has in-frame clones only and misses some. The profile shows a few hundred thousand clones, over 75% of them singletons. Sequenced material: peripheral blood, taken in a trial of Ad26.COV2.S vaccine versus placebo. V gene TRBV30 combines with J gene TRBJ1-2; possibly TRBD1 for D (5 bases). The sequence was obtained from a person aged 18-60 years who received the Ad26.COV2.S COVID-19 vaccine or a placebo. The CDR3 nucleotides are TGTGCGCTAGGGCAGGGAGGGATCTATGGCTACACCTTC. It codes for CALGQGGIYGYTF.